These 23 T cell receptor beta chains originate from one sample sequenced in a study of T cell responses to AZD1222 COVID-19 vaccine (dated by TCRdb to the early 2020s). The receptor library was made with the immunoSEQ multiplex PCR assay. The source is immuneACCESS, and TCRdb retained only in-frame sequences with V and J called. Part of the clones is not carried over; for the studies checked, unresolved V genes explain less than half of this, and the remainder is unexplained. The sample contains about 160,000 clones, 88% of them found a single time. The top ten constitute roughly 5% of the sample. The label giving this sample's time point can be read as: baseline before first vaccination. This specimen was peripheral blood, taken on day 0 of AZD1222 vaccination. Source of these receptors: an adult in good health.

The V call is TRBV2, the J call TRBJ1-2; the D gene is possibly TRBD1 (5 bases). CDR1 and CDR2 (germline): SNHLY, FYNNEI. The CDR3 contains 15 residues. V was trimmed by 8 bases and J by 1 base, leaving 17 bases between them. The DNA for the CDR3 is TGTGCCAGCTCTTTAAAGGGTGACAGTAACTATGGCTACACCTTC. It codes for CASSLKGDSNYGYTF. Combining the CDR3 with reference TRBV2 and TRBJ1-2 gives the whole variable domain EPEVTQTPSHQVTQMGQEVILRCVPISNHLYFYWYRQILGQKVEFLVSFYNNEISEKSEIFDDQFSVERPDGSNFTLKIRSTKLEDSAMYFCASSLKGDSNYGYTFGSGTRLTVV.

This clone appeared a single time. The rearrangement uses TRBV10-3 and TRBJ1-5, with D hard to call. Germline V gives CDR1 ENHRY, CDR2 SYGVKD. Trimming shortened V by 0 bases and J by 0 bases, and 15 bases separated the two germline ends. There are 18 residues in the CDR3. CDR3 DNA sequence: TGTGCCATCAGTGAGTCGGCATCGACTGACGGTAGCAATCAGCCCCAGCATTTT. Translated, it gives CAISESASTDGSNQPQHF.

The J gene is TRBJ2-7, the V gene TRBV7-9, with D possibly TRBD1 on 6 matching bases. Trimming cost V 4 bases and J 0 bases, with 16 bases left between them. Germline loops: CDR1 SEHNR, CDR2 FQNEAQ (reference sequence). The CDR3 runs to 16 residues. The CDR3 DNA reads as TGTGCCAGCAGCTCCTCCTTAAAGGGGGACTCCTACGAGCAGTACTTC. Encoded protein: CASSSSLKGDSYEQYF. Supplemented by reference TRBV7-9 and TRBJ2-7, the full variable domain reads DTGVSQNPRHKITKRGQNVTFRCDPISEHNRLYWYRQTLGQGPEFLTYFQNEAQLEKSRLLSDRFSAERPKGSFSTLEIQRTEQGDSAMYLCASSSSLKGDSYEQYFGPGTRLTVT.

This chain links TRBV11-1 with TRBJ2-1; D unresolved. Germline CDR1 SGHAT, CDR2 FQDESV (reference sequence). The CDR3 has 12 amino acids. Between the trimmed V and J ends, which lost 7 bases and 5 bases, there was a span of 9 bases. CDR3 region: CASISLHNEQFF. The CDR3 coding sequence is TGTGCCAGCATTAGTTTGCACAATGAGCAGTTCTTC.

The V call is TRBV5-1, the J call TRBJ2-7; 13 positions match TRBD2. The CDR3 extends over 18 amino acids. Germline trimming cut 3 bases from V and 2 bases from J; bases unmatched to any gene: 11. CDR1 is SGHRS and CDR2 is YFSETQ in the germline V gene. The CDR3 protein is CASSYGLAGASTAYEQYF. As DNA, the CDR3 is TGCGCCAGCAGCTATGGACTAGCGGGAGCCTCGACCGCCTACGAGCAGTACTTC.

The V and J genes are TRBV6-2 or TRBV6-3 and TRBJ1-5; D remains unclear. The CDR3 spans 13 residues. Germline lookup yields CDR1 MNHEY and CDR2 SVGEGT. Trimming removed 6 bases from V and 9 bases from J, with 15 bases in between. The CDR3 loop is CASSRTVEGPQHF. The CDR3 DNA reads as TGTGCCAGCAGCCGGACGGTGGAAGGGCCCCAGCATTTT.

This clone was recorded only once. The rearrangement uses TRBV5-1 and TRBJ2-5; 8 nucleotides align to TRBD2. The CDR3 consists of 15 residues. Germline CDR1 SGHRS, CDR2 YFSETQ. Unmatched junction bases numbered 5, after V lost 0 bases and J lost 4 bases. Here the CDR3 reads CASSLDGRARETQYF. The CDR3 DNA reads TGCGCCAGCAGCTTGGACGGGAGGGCCAGAGAGACCCAGTACTTC.

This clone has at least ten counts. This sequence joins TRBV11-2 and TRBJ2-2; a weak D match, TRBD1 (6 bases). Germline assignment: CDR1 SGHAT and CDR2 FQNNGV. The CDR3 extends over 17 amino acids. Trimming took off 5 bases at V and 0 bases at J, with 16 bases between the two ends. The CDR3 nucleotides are TGTGCCAGCAGCAGCTTAGGGGGTCAGACGAACACCGGGGAGCTGTTTTTT. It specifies CASSSLGGQTNTGELFF.

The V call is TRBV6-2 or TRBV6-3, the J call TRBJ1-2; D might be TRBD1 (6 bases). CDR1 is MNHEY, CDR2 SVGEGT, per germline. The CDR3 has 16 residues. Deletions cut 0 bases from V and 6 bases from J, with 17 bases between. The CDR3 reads CASSYSLGQMTDGYTF. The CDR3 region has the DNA TGTGCCAGCAGTTACTCGCTAGGACAGATGACGGATGGCTACACCTTC.

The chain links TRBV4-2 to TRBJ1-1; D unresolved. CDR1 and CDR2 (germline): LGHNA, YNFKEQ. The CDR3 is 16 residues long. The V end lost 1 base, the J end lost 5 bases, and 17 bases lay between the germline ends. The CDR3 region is CASSQGAATGETEAFF. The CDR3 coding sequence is TGTGCCAGCAGCCAAGGGGCTGCGACGGGAGAGACTGAAGCTTTCTTT.

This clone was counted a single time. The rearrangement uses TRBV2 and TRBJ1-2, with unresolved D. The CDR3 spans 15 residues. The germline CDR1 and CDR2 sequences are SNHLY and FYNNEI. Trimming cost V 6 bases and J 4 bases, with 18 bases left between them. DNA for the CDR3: TGTGCCAGCAGGGACGACGGGAGGCAACTCTATGGCTACACCTTC. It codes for CASRDDGRQLYGYTF.

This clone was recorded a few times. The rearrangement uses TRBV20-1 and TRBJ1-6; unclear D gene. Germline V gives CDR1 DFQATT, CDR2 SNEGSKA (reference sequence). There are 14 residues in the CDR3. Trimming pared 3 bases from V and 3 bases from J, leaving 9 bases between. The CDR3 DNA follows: TGCAGTGCTAGTAAAAGAAGCTATAATTCACCCCTCCACTTT. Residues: CSASKRSYNSPLHF.

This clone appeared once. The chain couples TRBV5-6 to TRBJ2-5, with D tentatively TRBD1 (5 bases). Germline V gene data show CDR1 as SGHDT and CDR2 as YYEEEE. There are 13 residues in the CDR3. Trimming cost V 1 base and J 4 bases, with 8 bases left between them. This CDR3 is CASSLKGRETQYF. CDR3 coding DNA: TGTGCCAGCAGCTTGAAGGGGCGAGAGACCCAGTACTTC.

CDR3 sequence reads: CASSAPGQGASSPLHF. CDR3 nucleotide sequence: TGTGCCAGCAGCGCACCGGGACAGGGAGCTTCTTCACCCCTCCACTTT. The chain employs TRBV5-4 and TRBJ1-6, with 9 nucleotides matching TRBD1. CDR1 and CDR2 (germline): SGHNT, YYREEE (reference sequence). This CDR3 is built from 16 residues. V was clipped by 4 bases and J by 9 bases; unmatched bases: 11. The whole variable domain, filled in from reference TRBV5-4 and TRBJ1-6, reads ETGVTQSPTHLIKTRGQQVTLRCSSQSGHNTVSWYQQALGQGPQFIFQYYREEENGRGNFPPRFSGLQFPNYSSELNVNALELDDSALYLCASSAPGQGASSPLHFGNGTRLTVT.

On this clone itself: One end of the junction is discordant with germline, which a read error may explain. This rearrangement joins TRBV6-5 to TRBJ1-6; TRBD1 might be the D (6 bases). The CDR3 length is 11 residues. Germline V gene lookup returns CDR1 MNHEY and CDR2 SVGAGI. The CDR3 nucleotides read TGTGCCAGCAGGGGAGGACAGAACCTGGTCTTT. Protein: CASRGGQNLVF.

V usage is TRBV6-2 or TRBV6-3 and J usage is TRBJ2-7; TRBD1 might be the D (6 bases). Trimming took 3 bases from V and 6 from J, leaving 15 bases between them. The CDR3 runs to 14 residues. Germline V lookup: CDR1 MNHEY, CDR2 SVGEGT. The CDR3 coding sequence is TGTGCCAGCAGTTATGGGGGCAGGGTGGTCGAGCAGTACTTC. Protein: CASSYGGRVVEQYF.

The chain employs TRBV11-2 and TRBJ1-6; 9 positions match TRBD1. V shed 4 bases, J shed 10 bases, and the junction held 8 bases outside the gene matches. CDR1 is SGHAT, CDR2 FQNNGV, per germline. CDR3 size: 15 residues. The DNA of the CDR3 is TGTGCCAGCAGCTACTCGGGACAGGGAAGATCACCCCTCCACTTT. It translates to CASSYSGQGRSPLHF.

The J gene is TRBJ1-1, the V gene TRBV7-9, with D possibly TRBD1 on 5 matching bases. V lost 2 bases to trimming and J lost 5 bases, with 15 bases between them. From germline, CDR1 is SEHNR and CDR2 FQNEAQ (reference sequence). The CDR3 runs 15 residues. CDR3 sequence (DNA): TGTGCCAGCAGCTTAATCTGGGGACGGGAGACTGAAGCTTTCTTT. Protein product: CASSLIWGRETEAFF.

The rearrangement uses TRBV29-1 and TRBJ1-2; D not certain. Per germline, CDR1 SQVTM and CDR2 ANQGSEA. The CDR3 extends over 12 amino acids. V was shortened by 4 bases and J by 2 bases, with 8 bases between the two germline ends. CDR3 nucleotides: TGCAGCGTTGCTAGCCGGAACTATGGCTACACCTTC. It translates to CSVASRNYGYTF. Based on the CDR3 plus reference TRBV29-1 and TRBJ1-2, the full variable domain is SAVISQKPSRDICQRGTSLTIQCQVDSQVTMMFWYRQQPGQSLTLIATANQGSEATYESGFVIDKFPISRPNLTFSTLTVSNMSPEDSSIYLCSVASRNYGYTFGSGTRLTVV.

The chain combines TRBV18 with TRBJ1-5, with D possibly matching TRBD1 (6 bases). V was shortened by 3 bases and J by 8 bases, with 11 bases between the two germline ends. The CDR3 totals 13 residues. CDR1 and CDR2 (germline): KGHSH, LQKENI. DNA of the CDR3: TGTGCCAGCTCACCTAACAGGGTCGAGCCCCAGCATTTT. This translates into CASSPNRVEPQHF.

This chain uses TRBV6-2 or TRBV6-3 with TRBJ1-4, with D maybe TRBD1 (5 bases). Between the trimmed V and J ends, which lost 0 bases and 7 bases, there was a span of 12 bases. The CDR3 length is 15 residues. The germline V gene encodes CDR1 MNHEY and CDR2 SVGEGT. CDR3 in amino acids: CASSYSSDGGEKLFF. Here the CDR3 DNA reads TGTGCCAGCAGTTACTCTTCCGATGGGGGTGAAAAACTGTTTTTT.

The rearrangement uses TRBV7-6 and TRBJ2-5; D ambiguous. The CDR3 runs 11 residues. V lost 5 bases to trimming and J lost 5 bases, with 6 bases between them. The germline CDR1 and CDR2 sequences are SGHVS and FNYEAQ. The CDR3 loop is CASSPGETQYF. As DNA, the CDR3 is TGTGCCAGCAGCCCTGGGGAGACCCAGTACTTC.

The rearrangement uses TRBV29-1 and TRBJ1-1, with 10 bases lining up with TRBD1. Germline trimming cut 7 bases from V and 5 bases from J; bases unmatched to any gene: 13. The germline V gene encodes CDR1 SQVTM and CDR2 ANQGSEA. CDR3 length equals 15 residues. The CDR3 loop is CSASGTGELRTEAFF. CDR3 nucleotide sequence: TGCAGCGCCTCCGGGACAGGGGAGTTGAGAACTGAAGCTTTCTTT.